One sample yielded the 12 T cell receptor beta chains listed below, sequenced in a study of CXCR3-negative and CXCR3-positive naive CD8 T cells. The TRB libraries of cDNA were built by UMI-labeled 5' RACE. TCRdb processed the 5' RACE reads again and assigns one entry to each CDR3 protein, with no DNA. This sample's clone table lists over 8,000 distinct CDR3 sequences. Material for sequencing was naive CXCR3- CD8+ T cells from blood. Subset denoted: CD45RO-CCR7+CD27+CD95- naive CD8+ T cells lacking CXCR3 (TNR3-). These receptors originate from a human donor in good health. Some clones in this sample may be carry-over from other donors' samples.

The chain joins TRBV5-1 to TRBJ2-3; TCRdb selects TRBD1, and the lack of DNA leaves this call unchecked. From germline, CDR1 is SGHRS and CDR2 YFSETQ. CDR3 size: 14 residues. This CDR3 is CASSPLGGTDTQYF. The full variable domain, its missing parts supplied by reference TRBV5-1 and TRBJ2-3, is KAGVTQTPRYLIKTRGQQVTLSCSPISGHRSVSWYQQTPGQGLQFLFEYFSETQRNKGNFPGRFSGRQFSNSRSEMNVSTLELGDSALYLCASSPLGGTDTQYFGPGTRLTVL.

The V and J genes are TRBV6-5 and TRBJ2-1; as DNA is missing, the TRBD2 call by TCRdb cannot be tested. This CDR3 contains 18 residues. CDR1 and CDR2 from the germline V gene are MNHEY and SVGAGI. The CDR3 sequence is CASSFLAGVDPPPVEQFF.

This chain links TRBV7-9 with TRBJ1-1; TCRdb names TRBD1, which stays unverified in the absence of DNA. CDR1 and CDR2 from the germline V gene are SEHNR and FQNEAQ (reference sequence). The length of the CDR3 is 16 residues. CDR3 residues: CASSPLTGDLNTEAFF.

This chain joins TRBV2 and TRBJ2-5; TCRdb outputs TRBD1, but without DNA this stays unchecked. Looked up from germline, CDR1 is SNHLY and CDR2 is FYNNEI. This CDR3 is built from 15 residues. CDR3 protein: CASSVGQGYQETQYF.

The V and J genes are TRBV29-1 and TRBJ2-3; with no DNA, the TCRdb D assignment of TRBD1 cannot be verified. This CDR3 comprises 13 residues. CDR1 and CDR2 (germline): SQVTM, ANQGSEA. This chain's CDR3 is CSVSGGDTDTQYF.

This chain connects TRBV7-9 to TRBJ2-1; there is no DNA to check the TCRdb D call of TRBD1. The CDR3 is 13 amino acids. CDR1 is SEHNR and CDR2 is FQNEAQ in the germline V gene (reference sequence). The CDR3 sequence is CGSAGTGLYEQFF.

The chain joins TRBV29-1 to TRBJ2-1. Germline V CDR1 and CDR2: SQVTM, ANQGSEA. This CDR3 contains 12 residues. The CDR3 is CSVEGYYNEQFF.

The chain joins TRBV29-1 to TRBJ1-1; TCRdb outputs TRBD1, but without DNA this stays unchecked. Germline loops: CDR1 SQVTM, CDR2 ANQGSEA. CDR3 length: 12 residues. This CDR3 is CSVDTGNTEAFF.

The chain carries TRBV3-1 and TRBJ2-7; TCRdb indicates TRBD1, and absent DNA this call remains unverified. CDR1 and CDR2 from the germline V gene are LGHDT and YNNKEL (reference sequence). CDR3 length equals 14 residues. CDR3 residues: CASSHGGQAYEQYF.

The rearrangement joins TRBV6-6 to TRBJ2-5. There are 14 residues in the CDR3. CDR1 and CDR2 from the germline V gene are MNHNY and SVGAGI (reference sequence). This CDR3 reads CASSYSNVAWTYAF.

The chain combines TRBV10-3 with TRBJ2-5. Per the germline V gene, CDR1 is ENHRY and CDR2 is SYGVKD. The CDR3 sequence is 15 residues long. CDR3 sequence reads: CAISEPGLVLETQYF.

The J gene is TRBJ2-1, the V gene TRBV29-1; absent DNA, TCRdb's TRBD2 call cannot be checked. The CDR3 sequence is 14 residues long. Germline V gives CDR1 SQVTM, CDR2 ANQGSEA. The chain's CDR3 is CSVEGVEDHNEQFF.